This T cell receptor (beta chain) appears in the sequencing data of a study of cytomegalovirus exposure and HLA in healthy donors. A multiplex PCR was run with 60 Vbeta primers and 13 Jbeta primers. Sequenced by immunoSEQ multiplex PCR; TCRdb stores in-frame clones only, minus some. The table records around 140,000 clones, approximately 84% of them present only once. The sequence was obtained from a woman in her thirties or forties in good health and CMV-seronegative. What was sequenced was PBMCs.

Written as DNA, the CDR3 is TGTGCCGCGGGACAGGGGGCGATTCAGCCCCAGCATTTT. The encoded protein is CAAGQGAIQPQHF. The chain couples TRBV6-5 to TRBJ1-5; 12 bases align to TRBD1. Germline V gene data show CDR1 as MNHEY and CDR2 as SVGAGI. J lost 6 bases, V lost 11 bases, and 5 bases had no gene match. The CDR3 length is 13 residues.